What follows are 27 T cell receptor beta chains derived from one specimen sequenced in a study of blood T cell repertoires in COVID-19. Assay: immunoSEQ multiplex PCR; the TCRdb copy retains only in-frame clones and omits some. Altogether around 37,000 clones are present, nearly 90% being singletons, with the ten largest covering less than 30%. Sequenced material: peripheral blood. All receptors derive from a man aged 55 to 69 with active or convalescent COVID-19.

The genes are TRBV7-8 and TRBJ2-5; 13 nucleotides line up with TRBD2. Germline V gene lookup returns CDR1 SGHVS and CDR2 FQNEAQ. The CDR3 covers 16 residues. The V and J ends lost 5 bases and 5 bases, in that order; junction bases with no gene match: 8. The CDR3 loop reads CASSPRLAGGGETQYF. CDR3 nucleotide sequence: TGTGCCAGCAGCCCCCGACTAGCGGGAGGAGGGGAGACCCAGTACTTC.

The chain has TRBV29-1 and TRBJ1-2; D is unclear. V lost 4 bases and J 7 bases, leaving 16 bases between the germline ends. Germline V lookup: CDR1 SQVTM, CDR2 ANQGSEA. The CDR3 covers 13 residues. The CDR3 DNA follows: TGCAGCGTTGGGGCCACTGAAGGGAGTGGCTACACCTTC. Residues: CSVGATEGSGYTF.

The CDR3, as DNA: TGTGCCAGTAGTTCCTACCCTGAGACAGGGAGTAACACTGAAGCTTTCTTT. It translates to CASSSYPETGSNTEAFF. V gene TRBV19 combines with J gene TRBJ1-1; 7 nucleotides align to TRBD1. Germline trimming cut 5 bases from V and 2 bases from J; bases unmatched to any gene: 14. Germline assignment: CDR1 LNHDA and CDR2 SQIVND (reference sequence). The CDR3 is 17 residues long.

This sequence joins TRBV7-9 and TRBJ2-7, with a possible D match to TRBD2 (6 bases). Trimming shortened V by 3 bases and J by 1 base, and 10 bases separated the two germline ends. Germline-derived CDR1 and CDR2 are SEHNR and FQNEAQ (reference sequence). CDR3 length: 14 residues. DNA for the CDR3: TGTGCCAGCAGCTTGGTGAGCGGGTCCTACGAGCAGTACTTC. Its translation: CASSLVSGSYEQYF.

The chain carries TRBV20-1 and TRBJ2-3; no clear D. This CDR3 contains 11 residues. Deletions cut 6 bases from V and 6 bases from J, with 10 bases between. Germline CDR1 DFQATT, CDR2 SNEGSKA (reference sequence). Here the CDR3 reads CSAATPDTQYF. For the CDR3, the DNA is TGCAGTGCCGCTACCCCCGATACGCAGTATTTT.

The rearrangement uses TRBV28 and TRBJ2-5; the match to TRBD2 covers 16 bases. Germline V gene data show CDR1 as MDHEN and CDR2 as SYDVKM. After removal of 6 bases from V and 5 bases from J, the junction contained 12 bases not matched to a gene. This CDR3 is built from 18 residues. DNA of the CDR3: TGTGCCAGCAGCACCCGAGGGACTAGCGGGAGGGCCCGGGAGACCCAGTACTTC. It yields the protein CASSTRGTSGRARETQYF.

In its sample, this clone was seen a few times. The genes are TRBV10-1 and TRBJ1-1; no reliable D call. The ends were cut back, 4 bases at V and 5 bases at J, with 8 bases in the middle. Germline V gene data show CDR1 as WNHNN and CDR2 as SYGVQD (reference sequence). This CDR3 spans 12 amino acids. The CDR3 here is CASSAGITEAFF. In nucleotides, the CDR3 is TGCGCCAGCAGTGCCGGTATAACTGAAGCTTTCTTT.

In its sample, this clone was seen once. The rearrangement uses TRBV15 and TRBJ2-2; 8 nucleotides agree with TRBD1. V dropped 3 bases and J dropped 1; count of bases not matched to a gene: 13. Germline CDR1 reads LNHNV; CDR2 reads YYDKDF (reference sequence). The CDR3 length is 19 residues. The CDR3 is CATSRQGTGGRLNTGELFF. CDR3 DNA sequence: TGTGCCACCAGCAGGCAGGGAACAGGGGGTCGGCTGAACACCGGGGAGCTGTTTTTT.

The chain links TRBV20-1 to TRBJ2-7; 8 bases are a match to TRBD1. The CDR3 consists of 15 residues. The V segment lost 3 bases and the J segment 2 bases; nucleotides outside the gene matches: 9. Germline lookup yields CDR1 DFQATT and CDR2 SNEGSKA (reference sequence). CDR3 residues: CSASPGTGRTYEQYF. The CDR3 DNA follows: TGCAGTGCTAGTCCCGGGACAGGAAGAACCTACGAGCAGTACTTC.

The chain joins TRBV5-8 to TRBJ2-2, with 9 bases identical to TRBD2. The CDR3 covers 18 residues. V trimming: 0 bases; J trimming: 5 bases; junction bases outside the gene matches: 11. Germline V gene data show CDR1 as SGHTS and CDR2 as YDEGEE. CDR3 loop: CASSLGSPAGGRTGELFF. The DNA for the CDR3 is TGTGCCAGCAGCTTGGGCAGTCCAGCGGGAGGTCGGACCGGGGAGCTGTTTTTT.

This sequence joins TRBV28 and TRBJ2-7; possibly TRBD1 for D (5 bases). CDR1 and CDR2 (germline): MDHEN, SYDVKM. This CDR3 is built from 14 residues. V gave up 2 bases and J gave up 2 bases, with 10 bases separating them. CDR3 amino acids: CASSLGDRAYEQYF. CDR3 DNA sequence: TGTGCCAGCAGTTTAGGCGACAGAGCCTACGAGCAGTACTTC.

V usage is TRBV27 and J usage is TRBJ2-3; the D gene is possibly TRBD1 (5 bases). The germline CDR1 and CDR2 sequences are MNHEY and SMNVEV (reference sequence). The CDR3 has 21 amino acids. V was pared by 9 bases and J by 2 bases, with 36 bases between. CDR3 amino acids: CARELGASAPKPTKFTDTQYF. Written as DNA, the CDR3 is TGTGCCAGGGAGCTTGGGGCGTCTGCTCCAAAGCCGACCAAATTCACAGATACGCAGTATTTT.

The chain has TRBV15 and TRBJ2-3; 7 nucleotides match TRBD2. J lost 2 bases, V lost 5 bases, and 4 bases had no gene match. Germline V gene data show CDR1 as LNHNV and CDR2 as YYDKDF (reference sequence). The CDR3 length is 14 residues. The CDR3 here is CATSWKRDTDTQYF. The CDR3 nucleotides read TGTGCCACCAGCTGGAAGCGGGACACAGATACGCAGTATTTT.

This clone was picked up one time. The gene calls are TRBV5-4 and TRBJ1-1; tentative D call: TRBD1 (6 bases). V was trimmed by 4 bases and J by 9 bases, leaving 13 bases between them. Germline values: CDR1 SGHNT, CDR2 YYREEE (reference sequence). The CDR3 loop spans 12 amino acids. The CDR3 region is CASSIGTLQAFF. In nucleotides, the CDR3 is TGTGCCAGCAGCATTGGGACACTTCAAGCTTTCTTT.

The V and J genes are TRBV3-1 (or the pseudogene TRBV3-2) and TRBJ2-7; D is possibly TRBD1 (5 bases). The V end lost 0 bases, the J end lost 3 bases, and 18 bases lay between the germline ends. Germline V gene lookup returns CDR1 LGHDT and CDR2 YNNKEL (reference sequence). CDR3 length equals 17 residues. The CDR3 loop is CASSQDVPLARGYEQYF. The CDR3 bases are TGTGCCAGCAGCCAAGACGTTCCTCTTGCTAGGGGCTACGAGCAGTACTTC.

V usage is TRBV10-2 and J usage is TRBJ2-7; possible D gene TRBD1, 5 bases. Germline V gene data show CDR1 as WSHSY and CDR2 as SAAADI. Trimming removed 11 bases from V and 6 bases from J, with 23 bases in between. The CDR3 spans 14 residues. The CDR3 DNA sequence: TGCGCCGCGGCCAGGGAAGGAAAGAGCCGCGAGCAGTACTTC. It specifies CAAAREGKSREQYF.

V is TRBV5-1 and J is TRBJ2-2, with D unresolved. This CDR3 has 13 residues. Germline V CDR1 and CDR2: SGHRS, YFSETQ. The V gene lost 7 bases and the J gene lost 1 base, with 8 bases spanning the gap. The CDR3 is CASCPENTGELFF. CDR3 coding DNA: TGCGCCAGCTGCCCAGAGAACACCGGGGAGCTGTTTTTT.

The chain couples TRBV6-6 to TRBJ2-3, with TRBD2 identical over 8 bases. CDR1 and CDR2 from the germline V gene are MNHNY and SVGAGI (reference sequence). V lost 5 bases, J lost 0 bases, and 16 bases stayed unmatched. The CDR3 sequence is 19 residues long. The CDR3: CASSLAGGGSAASTDTQYF. The CDR3 region has the DNA TGTGCCAGCAGTCTCGCCGGGGGGGGAAGTGCTGCTAGCACAGATACGCAGTATTTT.

The chain is built from TRBV18 and TRBJ2-5; TRBD2 is a possible D gene (6 bases). CDR1 is KGHSH, CDR2 LQKENI, per germline. The CDR3 is 16 residues long. Trimming shortened V by 3 bases and J by 4 bases, and 18 bases separated the two germline ends. CDR3 in DNA: TGTGCCAGCTCACCGTGGCGGGGCCCGGCACGAGAGACCCAGTACTTC. This translates into CASSPWRGPARETQYF.

This clone occurred once. CDR3 sequence reads: CASRRLAGGGEQYF. As DNA, the CDR3 is TGTGCCAGCAGGAGACTAGCGGGAGGGGGAGAGCAGTACTTC. The chain employs TRBV7-2 and TRBJ2-7; 14 nucleotides match TRBD2. The V segment lost 6 bases and the J segment 7 bases; nucleotides outside the gene matches: 5. Germline loops: CDR1 SGHTA, CDR2 FQGNSA. CDR3 size: 14 residues.

This clone occurred once. V usage is TRBV30 and J usage is TRBJ2-1; TRBD1 agrees at 10 bases. The J segment lost 8 bases and the V segment lost 1 base, leaving 11 bases of the junction unmatched. CDR1 and CDR2 (germline): GTSNPN, SVGIG (reference sequence). CDR3 size: 16 residues. Written as DNA, the CDR3 is TGTGCCTGGAGTGACGGGACAGGGGCTCTTTTCGATGAGCAGTTCTTC. Translation: CAWSDGTGALFDEQFF.

The chain links TRBV27 to TRBJ1-1, with D possibly being TRBD1 (5 bases). V was trimmed by 10 bases and J by 2 bases, leaving 23 bases between them. Per the germline V gene, CDR1 is MNHEY and CDR2 is SMNVEV (reference sequence). The CDR3 extends over 16 amino acids. The chain's CDR3 is CATKRGGTGYNTEAFF. In DNA, the CDR3 is TGTGCCACTAAGAGGGGAGGGACGGGTTATAACACTGAAGCTTTCTTT.

The genes are TRBV11-2 and TRBJ2-1; 10 bases fit TRBD2. The CDR3 sequence is 16 residues long. J lost 2 bases, V lost 5 bases, and 6 bases had no gene match. Per germline, CDR1 SGHAT and CDR2 FQNNGV. CDR3 sequence (DNA): TGTGCCAGCAGCCCAGGTAGCGGGAGGACCTACAATGAGCAGTTCTTC. Amino acid sequence: CASSPGSGRTYNEQFF.

The chain links TRBV5-1 to TRBJ2-5; the match to TRBD2 covers 9 bases. CDR1 and CDR2 (germline): SGHRS, YFSETQ. This CDR3 is built from 17 residues. The junction had 8 bases not matched to a gene; V was cut back by 0 bases and J by 2 bases. As DNA, the CDR3 is TGCGCCAGCAGCTTGGGGCGGCTAGCGGGGATACAAGAGACCCAGTACTTC. Translating it yields CASSLGRLAGIQETQYF.

The rearrangement uses TRBV5-1 and TRBJ1-1; 10 nucleotides align to TRBD1. The trim removed 3 bases at V and 4 bases at J, leaving 6 bases unmatched. The CDR3 length is 15 residues. CDR1 and CDR2 (germline): SGHRS, YFSETQ. In DNA, the CDR3 is TGCGCCAGCAGCTCGGGACAGGGGCCCGGCACTGAAGCTTTCTTT. Translated: CASSSGQGPGTEAFF.

The chain combines TRBV7-6 with TRBJ2-2; D remains unclear. V lost 7 bases, J lost 2 bases, and 14 bases lay in between. The V gene's germline CDR1 is SGHVS and CDR2 FNYEAQ. The CDR3 runs 15 residues. Here the CDR3 DNA reads TGTGCCAGCACCCACGAGGCAGCCAACACCGGGGAGCTGTTTTTT. Protein sequence: CASTHEAANTGELFF.

The chain carries TRBV5-4 and TRBJ2-3; 7 nucleotides agree with TRBD1. Germline lookup yields CDR1 SGHNT and CDR2 YYREEE (reference sequence). This CDR3 is 20 amino acids long. V was clipped by 6 bases and J by 4 bases; unmatched bases: 26. The CDR3 sequence: CASTSYGIPTGPDFADTQYF. The CDR3 nucleotides are TGTGCCAGCACCAGTTACGGTATCCCGACAGGGCCCGACTTCGCAGATACGCAGTATTTT.